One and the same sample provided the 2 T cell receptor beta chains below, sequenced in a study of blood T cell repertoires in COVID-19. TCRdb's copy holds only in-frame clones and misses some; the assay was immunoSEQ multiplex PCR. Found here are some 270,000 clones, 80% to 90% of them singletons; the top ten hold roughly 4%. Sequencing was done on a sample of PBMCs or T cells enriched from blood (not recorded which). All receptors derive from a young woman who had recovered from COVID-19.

This CDR3 is CATSRDRGYEQYF. The CDR3 DNA reads as TGTGCCACCAGCAGAGATAGGGGGTACGAGCAGTACTTC. This sequence joins TRBV15 and TRBJ2-7; tentative D call: TRBD1 (6 bases). V gave up 0 bases and J gave up 4 bases, with 7 bases separating them. Germline CDR1 LNHNV, CDR2 YYDKDF (reference sequence). The length of the CDR3 is 13 residues.

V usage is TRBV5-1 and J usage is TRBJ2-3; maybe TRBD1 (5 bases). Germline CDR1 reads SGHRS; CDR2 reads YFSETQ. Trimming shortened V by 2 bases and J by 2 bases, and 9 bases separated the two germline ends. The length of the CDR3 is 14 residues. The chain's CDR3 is CASSFDRYTDTQYF. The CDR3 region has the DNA TGCGCCAGCAGCTTCGACAGATACACAGATACGCAGTATTTT.